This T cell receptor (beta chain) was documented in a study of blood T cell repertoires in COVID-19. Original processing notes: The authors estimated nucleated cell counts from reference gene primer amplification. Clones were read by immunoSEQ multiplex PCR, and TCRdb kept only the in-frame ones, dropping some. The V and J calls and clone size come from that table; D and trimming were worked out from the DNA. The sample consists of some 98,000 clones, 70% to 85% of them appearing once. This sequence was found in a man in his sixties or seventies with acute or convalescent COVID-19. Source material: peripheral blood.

The CDR3 reads CASSPLASSYEQYF. CDR3 nucleotide sequence: TGTGCCAGCAGCCCACTAGCGAGCTCCTACGAGCAGTACTTC. The gene calls are TRBV9 and TRBJ2-7; 7 bases map to TRBD2. The V gene end was trimmed by 4 bases and the J gene end by 0 bases; junction bases not matched to a gene: 4. The germline CDR1 and CDR2 sequences are SGDLS and YYNGEE. This CDR3 region has 14 residues.